The rows below give T cell receptor beta chains drawn from one sample of a study of T cell changes during pregnancy in multiple sclerosis. The repertoire was sequenced with immunoSEQ multiplex PCR; TCRdb's copy has only in-frame clones and lacks some. The sample includes 20,000 to 25,000 clones, more than 80% of them seen just once. This material consisted of CD8+ T cells from peripheral blood mononuclear cells, taken in the first trimester of pregnancy. Receptors were obtained from a female donor in good health, enrolled as a control in a pregnancy study. Each CDR3 is given with its conserved first and last residue. The order of the fields is clone size, V gene, CDR3 length, J gene, D gene, CDR3 DNA, CDR3 protein. The D gene is left open where the match is weak. A clone size is listed for some rows: how often the clone was seen (once, few, many), or a class if it is expanded.

NA,TRBV5-4,15,TRBJ2-3,TRBD2,TGTGCCAGCAGGCATAGGACTAGCGCCACAGATACGCAGTATTTT,CASRHRTSATDTQYF
NA,TRBV4-3,16,TRBJ1-4,NA,TGCGCCAGCAGCCAAGTTTGGGCAGGGCGTCGAGAAAAACTGTTTTTT,CASSQVWAGRREKLFF
NA,TRBV30,13,TRBJ2-7,TRBD1,TGTGCCTGGAGCCCGGGACAGGGCTACGAGCAGTACTTC,CAWSPGQGYEQYF
NA,TRBV28,14,TRBJ2-7,TRBD1,TGTGCCAGCAGTTTCGTGACAGGGGGCAACGAGCAGTACTTC,CASSFVTGGNEQYF
NA,TRBV28,17,TRBJ1-5,NA,TGTGCCAGCAGTTTTGCTAGGGCAGGGCCTTTCAATCAGCCCCAGCATTTT,CASSFARAGPFNQPQHF
once,TRBV15,17,TRBJ2-5,TRBD2,TGTGCCACCAGCAGAGATCAGACTAGCGGGGGACGCGGAGACCAGTACTTC,CATSRDQTSGGRGDQYF
NA,TRBV27,16,TRBJ2-7,TRBD1,TGTGCCAGCAGTTTATGGCCCGGACAGGCATCGACCGAGCAGTACTTC,CASSLWPGQASTEQYF
NA,TRBV20-1,10,TRBJ2-2,NA,TGCAGTGCTTTCACTGGGGAGCTGTTTTTT,CSAFTGELFF
NA,TRBV9,12,TRBJ2-7,NA,TGTGCCAGCAGCCCCGGCGGGCACGAGCAGTACTTC,CASSPGGHEQYF
NA,TRBV5-4,16,TRBJ2-7,TRBD1,TGTGCCAGCAGCAAGGCTCCGGGACAGAGCTCCTACGAGCAGTACTTC,CASSKAPGQSSYEQYF
NA,TRBV6-5,14,TRBJ1-1,NA,TGTGCCAGCAGTATGACAGGACTTAACACTGAAGCTTTCTTT,CASSMTGLNTEAFF
NA,TRBV30,14,TRBJ2-1,TRBD1,TGTGCCTGGAATAAGGGGGCCTCCTACAATGAGCAGTTCTTC,CAWNKGASYNEQFF
NA,TRBV9,18,TRBJ2-6,TRBD1,TGTGCCAGCAGCGTACTTGGGACAGCCCTCTCTGGGGCCAACGTCCTGACTTTC,CASSVLGTALSGANVLTF
NA,TRBV5-6,14,TRBJ1-1,NA,TGTGCCAGCAGCTTGGCCGGGGGGAACACTGAAGCTTTCTTT,CASSLAGGNTEAFF
few,TRBV6-5,14,TRBJ1-1,NA,TGTGCCAGCAGTTATTCAGTCAGGGGCACTGAAGCTTTCTTT,CASSYSVRGTEAFF
NA,TRBV5-4,16,TRBJ1-3,NA,TGTGCCAGCAGCCTTCTGGACAGAAGTACCGGAAACACCATATATTTT,CASSLLDRSTGNTIYF
NA,TRBV4-3,16,TRBJ2-7,TRBD1,TGCGCCAGCAGCCAAGATAGAGGGGGCGCAAACTACGAGCAGTACTTC,CASSQDRGGANYEQYF
NA,TRBV29-1,13,TRBJ2-7,TRBD1,TGCAGCTCGCGGACAGGGCCTTACTACGAGCAGTACTTC,CSSRTGPYYEQYF
NA,TRBV29-1,15,TRBJ1-1,NA,TGCAGCGTTGAAGGGGGCGATGGCATGAACACTGAAGCTTTCTTT,CSVEGGDGMNTEAFF
NA,TRBV19,14,TRBJ2-5,NA,TGTGCCAGTAGTCAGCGACAGACCCAAGAGACCCAGTACTTC,CASSQRQTQETQYF
NA,TRBV9,13,TRBJ2-7,NA,TGTGCCAGCCCAGGGCTCGAGTACGACGAGCAGTACTTC,CASPGLEYDEQYF
NA,TRBV6-5,14,TRBJ1-5,TRBD1,TGTGCCAGCAGTCTGGGACAGGCGGTACAACCCCAGCATTTT,CASSLGQAVQPQHF
NA,TRBV5-6,13,TRBJ1-1,TRBD1,TGTGCCAGCAGCGAAGGACAGGCGGCTGAAGCTTTCTTT,CASSEGQAAEAFF
NA,TRBV9,13,TRBJ2-1,NA,TGTGCCTCCAAGGGGGACTCCTACAATGAGCAGTTCTTC,CASKGDSYNEQFF
NA,TRBV28,14,TRBJ1-2,TRBD1,TGTGCCAGCAGTTCAGCCGGGACAGGGACTGGCTACACCTTC,CASSSAGTGTGYTF
NA,TRBV27,15,TRBJ1-4,NA,TGTGCCAGCAGTTTATACAGCGGGGGGAATTGGAAACTGTTTTTT,CASSLYSGGNWKLFF
NA,TRBV5-6,14,TRBJ2-2,NA,TGTGCCAGCAGCTTTGGACAAAACACCGGGGAGCTGTTTTTT,CASSFGQNTGELFF
NA,TRBV4-2,14,TRBJ1-6,NA,TGTGCCAGCAGCTTCTTGGCATTTGGTTCACCCCTCCACTTT,CASSFLAFGSPLHF
few,TRBV7-2,15,TRBJ1-4,NA,TGTGCCAGCAGCTCCGGAGTGATCCCCTGGGAAAAACTGTTTTTT,CASSSGVIPWEKLFF
NA,TRBV6-1,13,TRBJ2-7,TRBD1,TGTGCCAGCAGCGGGACAGGGTCCTACGAGCAGTACTTC,CASSGTGSYEQYF
NA,TRBV28,16,TRBJ2-5,NA,TGTGCCAGCAGGGGATCAGTGACCAGGGGGGAGGAGACCCAGTACTTC,CASRGSVTRGEETQYF